This TCR beta chain was observed in a study of OX40 agonist ivuxolimab in advanced cancers. V lost 7 bases to trimming and J lost 6 bases, with 13 bases between them. Germline V gene lookup returns CDR1 LNHNV and CDR2 YYDKDF (reference sequence). The CDR3 covers 13 residues. Here immunoSEQ multiplex PCR was the method, and the copy in TCRdb shows in-frame clones only, minus some. The sample lists 10,000 to 11,000 clones, about 77% occurring once. The study, taken as a whole, reports: CD4+ and CD8+ blood T cells expanded clonally by week 6 at 0.1 to 3.0 mg/kg.

Comments on this clone: Its antigen remains unidentified.

V gene TRBV15 combines with J gene TRBJ2-1; D is possibly TRBD1 or TRBD2 (6 bases each). The sequence came from an adult with an advanced solid tumor such as melanoma, head and neck, liver or kidney cancer. This specimen consisted of CD4+ or CD8+ T cells sorted from blood, obtained in a trial of the OX40 agonist ivuxolimab. This CDR3 reads CATMGGGLNEQFF. CDR3 coding DNA: TGTGCCACCATGGGGGGCGGCCTCAATGAGCAGTTCTTC. Using reference TRBV15 and TRBJ2-1 for the parts outside the CDR3, the full variable domain is DAMVIQNPRYQVTQFGKPVTLSCSQTLNHNVMYWYQQKSSQAPKLLFHYYDKDFNNEADTPDNFQSRRPNTSFCFLDIRSPGLGDTAMYLCATMGGGLNEQFFGPGTRLTVL.